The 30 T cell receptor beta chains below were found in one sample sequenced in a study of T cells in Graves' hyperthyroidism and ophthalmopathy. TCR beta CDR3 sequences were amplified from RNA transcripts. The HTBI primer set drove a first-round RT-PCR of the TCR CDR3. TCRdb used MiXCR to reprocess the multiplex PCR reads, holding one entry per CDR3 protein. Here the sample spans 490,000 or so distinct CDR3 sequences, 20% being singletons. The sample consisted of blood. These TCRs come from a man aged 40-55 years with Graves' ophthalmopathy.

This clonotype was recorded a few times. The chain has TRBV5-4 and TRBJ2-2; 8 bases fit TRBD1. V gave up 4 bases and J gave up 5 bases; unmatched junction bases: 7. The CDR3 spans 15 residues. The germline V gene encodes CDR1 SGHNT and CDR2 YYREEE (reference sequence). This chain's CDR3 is CASSPDRVRTGELFF. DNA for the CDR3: TGTGCCAGCAGCCCGGACAGGGTCCGGACCGGGGAGCTGTTTTTT. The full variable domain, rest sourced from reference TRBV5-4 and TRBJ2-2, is ETGVTQSPTHLIKTRGQQVTLRCSSQSGHNTVSWYQQALGQGPQFIFQYYREEENGRGNFPPRFSGLQFPNYSSELNVNALELDDSALYLCASSPDRVRTGELFFGEGSRLTVL.

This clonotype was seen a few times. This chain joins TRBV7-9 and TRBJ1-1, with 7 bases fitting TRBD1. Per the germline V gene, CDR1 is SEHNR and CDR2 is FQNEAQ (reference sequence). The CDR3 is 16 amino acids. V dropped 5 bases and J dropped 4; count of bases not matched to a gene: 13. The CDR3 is CASSPPDRVGATEAFF. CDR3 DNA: TGTGCCAGCAGCCCTCCAGACAGGGTGGGGGCCACTGAAGCTTTCTTT.

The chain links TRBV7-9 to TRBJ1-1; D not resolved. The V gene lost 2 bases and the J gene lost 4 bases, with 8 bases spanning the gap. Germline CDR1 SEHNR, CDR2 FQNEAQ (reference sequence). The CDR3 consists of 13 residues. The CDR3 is CASSLNGFTEAFF. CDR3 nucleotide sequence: TGTGCCAGCAGCTTAAATGGGTTCACTGAAGCTTTCTTT.

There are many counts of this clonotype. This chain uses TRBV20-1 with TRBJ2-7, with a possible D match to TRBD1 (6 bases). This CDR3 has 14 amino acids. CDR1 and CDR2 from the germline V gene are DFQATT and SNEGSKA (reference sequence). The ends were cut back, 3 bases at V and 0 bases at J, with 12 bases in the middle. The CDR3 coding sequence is TGCAGTGCTAGGAAATCAGGGGACTCCTACGAGCAGTACTTC. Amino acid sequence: CSARKSGDSYEQYF.

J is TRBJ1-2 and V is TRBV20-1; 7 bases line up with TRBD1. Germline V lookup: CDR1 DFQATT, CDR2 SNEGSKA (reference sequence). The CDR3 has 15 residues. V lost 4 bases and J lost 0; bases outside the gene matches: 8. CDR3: CSAKQGYVPNYGYTF. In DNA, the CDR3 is TGCAGTGCTAAACAGGGGTACGTGCCTAACTATGGCTACACCTTC.

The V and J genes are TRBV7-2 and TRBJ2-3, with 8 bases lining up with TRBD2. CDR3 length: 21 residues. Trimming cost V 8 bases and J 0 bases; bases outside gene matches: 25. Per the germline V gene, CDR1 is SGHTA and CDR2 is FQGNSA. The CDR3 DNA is TGTGCCAGCGCCTCCCCGCCCACCCCGTGGCGGGGGGCAATTAGCACAGATACGCAGTATTTT. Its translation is CASASPPTPWRGAISTDTQYF.

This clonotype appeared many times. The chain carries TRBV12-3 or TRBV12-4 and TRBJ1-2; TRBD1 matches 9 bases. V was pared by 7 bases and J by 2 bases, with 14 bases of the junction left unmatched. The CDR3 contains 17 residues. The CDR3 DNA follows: TGTGCCAGCAACTCTTGGGACAGGGTGGATCGCAACTATGGCTACACCTTC. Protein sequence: CASNSWDRVDRNYGYTF.

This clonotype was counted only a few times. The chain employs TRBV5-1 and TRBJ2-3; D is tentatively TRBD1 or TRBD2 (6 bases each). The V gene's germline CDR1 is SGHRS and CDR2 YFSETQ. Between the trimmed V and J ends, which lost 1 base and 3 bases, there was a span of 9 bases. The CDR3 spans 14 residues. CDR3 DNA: TGCGCCAGCAGCTTGTGGGGGGCAACAGATACGCAGTATTTT. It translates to CASSLWGATDTQYF.

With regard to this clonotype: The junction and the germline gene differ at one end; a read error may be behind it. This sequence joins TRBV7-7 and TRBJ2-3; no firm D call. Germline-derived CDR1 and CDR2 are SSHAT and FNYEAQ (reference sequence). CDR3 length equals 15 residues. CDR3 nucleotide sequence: TGTGCTAGCAGCTTAACGGTCGAGGGCACAGATACGCAGTATTTT. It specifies CASSLTVEGTDTQYF.

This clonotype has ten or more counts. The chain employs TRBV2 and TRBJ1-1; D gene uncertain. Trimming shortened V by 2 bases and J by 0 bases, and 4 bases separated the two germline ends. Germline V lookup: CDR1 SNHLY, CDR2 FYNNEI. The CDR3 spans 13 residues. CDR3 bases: TGTGCCAGCAGTGAACGGCTGAACACTGAAGCTTTCTTT. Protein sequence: CASSERLNTEAFF.

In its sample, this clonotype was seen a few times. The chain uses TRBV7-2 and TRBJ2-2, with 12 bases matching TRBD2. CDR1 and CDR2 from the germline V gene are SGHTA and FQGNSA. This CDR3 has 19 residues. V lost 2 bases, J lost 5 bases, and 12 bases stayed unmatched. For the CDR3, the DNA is TGTGCCAGCAGCTTAACTCAGACTAGCGGGAGTGGGAGGACCGGGGAGCTGTTTTTT. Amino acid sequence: CASSLTQTSGSGRTGELFF.

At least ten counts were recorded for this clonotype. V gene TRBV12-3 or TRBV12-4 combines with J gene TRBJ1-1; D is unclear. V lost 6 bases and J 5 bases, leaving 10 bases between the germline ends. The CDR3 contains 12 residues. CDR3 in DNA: TGTGCCAGCAGCCTCAGGTGGACTGAAGCTTTCTTT. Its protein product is CASSLRWTEAFF.

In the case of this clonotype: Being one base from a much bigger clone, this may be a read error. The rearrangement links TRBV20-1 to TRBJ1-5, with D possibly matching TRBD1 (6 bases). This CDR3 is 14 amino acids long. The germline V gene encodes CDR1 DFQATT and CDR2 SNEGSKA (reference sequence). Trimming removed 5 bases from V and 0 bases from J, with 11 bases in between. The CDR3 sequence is CSALGAASNQPQHF. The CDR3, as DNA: TGCAGTGCTTTGGGGGCAGCTAGCAATCAGCCCCAGCATTTT.

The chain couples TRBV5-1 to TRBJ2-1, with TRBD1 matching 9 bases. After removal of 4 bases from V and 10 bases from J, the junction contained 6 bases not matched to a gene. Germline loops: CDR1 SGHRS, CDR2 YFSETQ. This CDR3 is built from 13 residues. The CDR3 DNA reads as TGCGCCAGCAGCCCGGACAGGGGAGACGAGCAGTTCTTC. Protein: CASSPDRGDEQFF.

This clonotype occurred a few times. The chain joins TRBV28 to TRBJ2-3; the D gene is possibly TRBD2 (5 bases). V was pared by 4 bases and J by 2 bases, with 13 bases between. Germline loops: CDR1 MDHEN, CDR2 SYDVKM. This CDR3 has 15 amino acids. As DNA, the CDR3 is TGTGCCAGCAGTTCCCTGGGAGAAAACACAGATACGCAGTATTTT. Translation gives CASSSLGENTDTQYF.

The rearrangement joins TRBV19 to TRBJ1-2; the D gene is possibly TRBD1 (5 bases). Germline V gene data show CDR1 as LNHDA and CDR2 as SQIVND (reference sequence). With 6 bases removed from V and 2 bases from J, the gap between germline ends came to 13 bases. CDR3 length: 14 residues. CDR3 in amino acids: CASRPPGGNYGYTF. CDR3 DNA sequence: TGTGCCAGTAGGCCCCCCGGGGGAAACTATGGCTACACCTTC.

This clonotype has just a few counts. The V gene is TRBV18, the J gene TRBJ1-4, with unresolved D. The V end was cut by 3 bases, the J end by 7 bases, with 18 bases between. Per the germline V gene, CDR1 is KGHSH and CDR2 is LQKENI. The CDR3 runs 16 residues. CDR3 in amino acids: CASSPMGEGGFEKLFF. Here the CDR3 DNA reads TGTGCCAGCTCACCGATGGGAGAGGGCGGGTTTGAAAAACTGTTTTTT.

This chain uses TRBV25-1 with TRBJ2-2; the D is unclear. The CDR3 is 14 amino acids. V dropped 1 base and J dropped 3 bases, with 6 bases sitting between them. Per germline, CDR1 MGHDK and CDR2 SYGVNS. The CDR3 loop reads CASSESGYTGELFF. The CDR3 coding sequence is TGTGCCAGCAGTGAATCCGGGTACACCGGGGAGCTGTTTTTT.

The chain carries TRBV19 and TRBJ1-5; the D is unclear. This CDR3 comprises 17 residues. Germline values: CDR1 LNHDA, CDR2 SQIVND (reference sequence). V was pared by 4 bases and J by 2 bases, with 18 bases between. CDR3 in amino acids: CASSTRRTGGGNQPQHF. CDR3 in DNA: TGTGCCAGTAGTACCCGCCGGACCGGAGGAGGCAATCAGCCCCAGCATTTT. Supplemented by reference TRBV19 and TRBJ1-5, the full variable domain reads DGGITQSPKYLFRKEGQNVTLSCEQNLNHDAMYWYRQDPGQGLRLIYYSQIVNDFQKGDIAEGYSVSREKKESFPLTVTSAQKNPTAFYLCASSTRRTGGGNQPQHFGDGTRLSIL.

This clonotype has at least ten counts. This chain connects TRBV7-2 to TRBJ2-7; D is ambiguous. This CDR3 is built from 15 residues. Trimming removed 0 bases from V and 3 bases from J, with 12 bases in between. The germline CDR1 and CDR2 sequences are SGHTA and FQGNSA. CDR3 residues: CASSLASVNLYEQYF. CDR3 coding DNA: TGTGCCAGCAGCTTAGCCTCCGTAAACCTCTACGAGCAGTACTTC.

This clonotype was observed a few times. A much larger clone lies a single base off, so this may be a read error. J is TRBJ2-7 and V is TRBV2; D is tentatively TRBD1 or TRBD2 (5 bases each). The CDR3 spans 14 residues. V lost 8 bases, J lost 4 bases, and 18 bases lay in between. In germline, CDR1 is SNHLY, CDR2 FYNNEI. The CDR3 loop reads CASRAVGTSYEQYF. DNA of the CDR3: TGTGCCAGCCGGGCCGTCGGGACCTCTTACGAGCAGTACTTC.

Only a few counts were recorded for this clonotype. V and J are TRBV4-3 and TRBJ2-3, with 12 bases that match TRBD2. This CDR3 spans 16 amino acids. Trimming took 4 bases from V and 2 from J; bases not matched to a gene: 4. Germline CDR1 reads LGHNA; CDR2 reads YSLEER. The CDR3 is CASSLGLAGFTDTQYF. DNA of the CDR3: TGCGCCAGCAGCCTCGGACTAGCGGGGTTCACAGATACGCAGTATTTT.

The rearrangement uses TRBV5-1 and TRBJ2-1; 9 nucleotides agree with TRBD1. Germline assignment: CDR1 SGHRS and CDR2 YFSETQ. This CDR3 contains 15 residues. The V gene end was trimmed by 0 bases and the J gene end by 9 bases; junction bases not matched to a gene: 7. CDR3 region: CASSLDGQGSGEQFF. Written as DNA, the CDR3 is TGCGCCAGCAGCTTGGATGGACAGGGGTCGGGTGAGCAGTTCTTC.

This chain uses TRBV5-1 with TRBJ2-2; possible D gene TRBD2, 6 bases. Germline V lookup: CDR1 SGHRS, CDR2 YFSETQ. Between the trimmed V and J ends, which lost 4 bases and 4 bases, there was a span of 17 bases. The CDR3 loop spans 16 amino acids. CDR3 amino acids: CASSSSLASGTGELFF. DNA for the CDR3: TGCGCCAGCAGCAGTAGCCTAGCGAGTGGCACCGGGGAGCTGTTTTTT.

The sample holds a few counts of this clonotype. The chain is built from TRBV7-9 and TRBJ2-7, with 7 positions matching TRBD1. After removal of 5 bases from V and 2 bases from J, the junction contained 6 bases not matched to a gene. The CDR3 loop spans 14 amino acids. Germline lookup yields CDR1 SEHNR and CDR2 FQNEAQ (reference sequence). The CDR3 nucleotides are TGTGCCAGCAGCGCCAAGGACAGGCCCTACGAGCAGTACTTC. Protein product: CASSAKDRPYEQYF.

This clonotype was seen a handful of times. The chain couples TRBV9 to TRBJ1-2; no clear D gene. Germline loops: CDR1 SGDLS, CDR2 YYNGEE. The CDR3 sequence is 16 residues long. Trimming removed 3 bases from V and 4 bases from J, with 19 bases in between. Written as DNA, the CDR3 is TGTGCCAGCAGCGCTGAAGTTGGGGTCAGATCCTATGGCTACACCTTC. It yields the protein CASSAEVGVRSYGYTF.

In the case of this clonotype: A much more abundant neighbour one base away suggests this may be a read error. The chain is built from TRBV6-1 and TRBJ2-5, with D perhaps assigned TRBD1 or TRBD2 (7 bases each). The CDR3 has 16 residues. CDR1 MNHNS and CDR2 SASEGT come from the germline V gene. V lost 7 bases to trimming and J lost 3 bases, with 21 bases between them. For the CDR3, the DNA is TGTGCCAGCACCTCCTGGAGGGGGCGGGGGAAAGAGACCCAGTACTTC. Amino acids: CASTSWRGRGKETQYF.

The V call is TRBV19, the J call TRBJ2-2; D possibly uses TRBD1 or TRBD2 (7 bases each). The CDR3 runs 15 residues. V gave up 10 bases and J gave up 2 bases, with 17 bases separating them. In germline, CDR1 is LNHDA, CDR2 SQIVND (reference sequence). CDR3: CATLRGGVNTGELFF. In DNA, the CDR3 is TGTGCCACCCTCAGGGGGGGGGTCAACACCGGGGAGCTGTTTTTT.

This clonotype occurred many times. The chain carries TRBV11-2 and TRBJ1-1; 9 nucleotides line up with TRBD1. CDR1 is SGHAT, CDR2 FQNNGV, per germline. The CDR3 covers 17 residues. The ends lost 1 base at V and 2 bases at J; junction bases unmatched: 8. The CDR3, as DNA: TGTGCCAGCAGCTTAGTGCCCCTGGACAGGGGAAACACTGAAGCTTTCTTT. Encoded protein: CASSLVPLDRGNTEAFF.

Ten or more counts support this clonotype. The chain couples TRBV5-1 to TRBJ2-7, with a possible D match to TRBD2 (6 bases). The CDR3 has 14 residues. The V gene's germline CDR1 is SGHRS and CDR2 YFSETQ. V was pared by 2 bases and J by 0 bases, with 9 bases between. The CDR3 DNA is TGCGCCAGCAGCTTTGCCGGGAGCTCCTACGAGCAGTACTTC. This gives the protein CASSFAGSSYEQYF.